The 18 T cell receptor beta chains reported below all come from one sample, sequenced in a study of T-cell memory formation after mild COVID-19. Each CDR3 protein gets one entry after TCRdb re-called the 5' RACE reads with MiXCR. The sample has hundreds of thousands of distinct CDR3 sequences, roughly a sixth seen once. Sequencing was done on a sample of PBMCs or a T cell subset sorted from them (not recorded which). The receptor source for this set is an adult woman who had mild COVID-19 (a few samples of this study predate the infection). Cell type and time point are not known.

This clonotype was seen only once. The chain recombines TRBV7-9 with TRBJ2-7, with D possibly being TRBD1 or TRBD2 (5 bases each). Trimming took 5 bases from V and 4 from J, leaving 18 bases between them. CDR1 is SEHNR, CDR2 FQNEAQ, per germline (reference sequence). This CDR3 contains 15 residues. The DNA of the CDR3 is TGTGCCAGCAGCCCCCCCCGAGGGACGGAATACGAGCAGTACTTC. Its protein is CASSPPRGTEYEQYF. The full variable domain, completed using reference TRBV7-9 and TRBJ2-7, is DTGVSQNPRHKITKRGQNVTFRCDPISEHNRLYWYRQTLGQGPEFLTYFQNEAQLEKSRLLSDRFSAERPKGSFSTLEIQRTEQGDSAMYLCASSPPRGTEYEQYFGPGTRLTVT.

This clonotype was observed a handful of times. The chain is built from TRBV5-1 and TRBJ2-5; TRBD2 matches 7 bases. Unmatched junction bases numbered 9, after V lost 3 bases and J lost 4 bases. In germline, CDR1 is SGHRS, CDR2 YFSETQ. The CDR3 length is 15 residues. CDR3 bases: TGCGCCAGCAGCTCCGCGGCGGGAGTGTCAGAGACCCAGTACTTC. This translates into CASSSAAGVSETQYF.

The chain uses TRBV7-9 and TRBJ2-3; D is uncertain. Germline loops: CDR1 SEHNR, CDR2 FQNEAQ (reference sequence). Trimming pared 4 bases from V and 7 bases from J, leaving 9 bases between. The CDR3 consists of 12 residues. CDR3: CASSSIPNTQYF. CDR3 DNA sequence: TGTGCCAGCAGCTCTATTCCAAATACGCAGTATTTT. The full variable domain, rest sourced from reference TRBV7-9 and TRBJ2-3, is DTGVSQNPRHKITKRGQNVTFRCDPISEHNRLYWYRQTLGQGPEFLTYFQNEAQLEKSRLLSDRFSAERPKGSFSTLEIQRTEQGDSAMYLCASSSIPNTQYFGPGTRLTVL.

The rearrangement links TRBV12-3 or TRBV12-4 to TRBJ2-7, with D maybe TRBD2 (6 bases). Trimming left V 1 base short and J 2 bases short, with 9 bases between. CDR3 length equals 14 residues. Here the CDR3 DNA reads TGTGCCAGCAGTTTAGATGGGGAGGCCTACGAGCAGTACTTC. It translates to CASSLDGEAYEQYF.

This clonotype has a count of ten or more. J is TRBJ2-5 and V is TRBV3-1; D gene uncertain. CDR1 and CDR2 from the germline V gene are LGHDT and YNNKEL (reference sequence). The V gene lost 6 bases and the J gene lost 5 bases, with 7 bases spanning the gap. The CDR3 totals 11 residues. CDR3 amino acids: CASSHSETQYF. The DNA of the CDR3 is TGTGCCAGCAGTCATTCTGAGACCCAGTACTTC.

The gene calls are TRBV6-2 or TRBV6-3 and TRBJ2-7; TRBD1 aligns across 9 bases. The ends lost 1 base at V and 2 bases at J; junction bases unmatched: 6. Germline V CDR1 and CDR2: MNHEY, SVGEGT. This CDR3 spans 16 amino acids. The CDR3 nucleotides read TGTGCCAGCAGTTACTTTTCCGGGACAGGGCCCTACGAGCAGTACTTC. Encoded protein: CASSYFSGTGPYEQYF.

The table lists this clonotype with many counts. The chain recombines TRBV7-2 with TRBJ2-3; TRBD2 matches at 10 bases. The ends lost 1 base at V and 5 bases at J; junction bases unmatched: 9. This CDR3 is 17 amino acids long. Germline CDR1 reads SGHTA; CDR2 reads FQGNSA. CDR3 sequence (DNA): TGTGCCAGCAGCTTAGGCCGGACTAGCGGAGGGAGAGATACGCAGTATTTT. It specifies CASSLGRTSGGRDTQYF.

This clonotype was recorded a few times. V usage is TRBV29-1 and J usage is TRBJ2-3; a weak D match, TRBD2 (7 bases). With 6 bases removed from V and 3 bases from J, the gap between germline ends came to 19 bases. Per the germline V gene, CDR1 is SQVTM and CDR2 is ANQGSEA. The CDR3 extends over 15 amino acids. The CDR3 coding sequence is TGCAGCGTCCGTTCCGCGGGGGCCAATACAGATACGCAGTATTTT. The encoded protein is CSVRSAGANTDTQYF.

The table lists this clonotype with many counts. V is TRBV30 and J is TRBJ1-2; 11 nucleotides line up with TRBD1. CDR3 size: 15 residues. Germline CDR1 reads GTSNPN; CDR2 reads SVGIG (reference sequence). V shed 4 bases and J 6 bases; nucleotides not matched to a gene: 10. CDR3 in DNA: TGTGCCTGGATGGACAGGGGGCGCATCAGGGATGGCTACACCTTC. The encoded protein is CAWMDRGRIRDGYTF.

The rearrangement uses TRBV3-1 and TRBJ2-3; D perhaps matches TRBD2 (6 bases). V was shortened by 3 bases and J by 1 base, with 11 bases between the two germline ends. The CDR3 is 15 amino acids. The germline CDR1 and CDR2 sequences are LGHDT and YNNKEL (reference sequence). CDR3 region: CASSQEGAGTDTQYF. DNA for the CDR3: TGTGCCAGCAGCCAGGAGGGCGCGGGCACAGATACGCAGTATTTT.

A few counts support this clonotype. The chain couples TRBV11-2 to TRBJ1-2, with unresolved D. V dropped 5 bases and J dropped 5 bases, with 12 bases sitting between them. CDR3 length equals 13 residues. Germline CDR1 SGHAT, CDR2 FQNNGV. The CDR3 is CASSLLDRYGYTF. The CDR3 bases are TGTGCCAGCAGCCTATTAGACCGGTATGGCTACACCTTC. Supplemented by reference TRBV11-2 and TRBJ1-2, the full variable domain reads EAGVAQSPRYKIIEKRQSVAFWCNPISGHATLYWYQQILGQGPKLLIQFQNNGVVDDSQLPKDRFSAERLKGVDSTLKIQPAKLEDSAVYLCASSLLDRYGYTFGSGTRLTVV.

The CDR3 nucleotides read TGCGCCAGCAGCTTGGGACAGGAGGACTACACAGATACGCAGTATTTT. Its protein is CASSLGQEDYTDTQYF. The chain joins TRBV5-1 to TRBJ2-3; D possibly matches TRBD1 or TRBD2 (6 bases each). Germline CDR1 is SGHRS and CDR2 is YFSETQ. The CDR3 sequence is 16 residues long. V was cut by 0 bases and J by 2 bases, with 13 bases left in between.

The rearrangement joins TRBV20-1 to TRBJ2-7, with D perhaps TRBD2 (5 bases). The length of the CDR3 is 13 residues. From germline, CDR1 is DFQATT and CDR2 SNEGSKA (reference sequence). Trimming stripped 6 bases from V and 6 bases from J, with 18 bases between. The CDR3 reads CSASRGRDGEQYF. DNA of the CDR3: TGCAGTGCCTCACGTGGTCGGGATGGCGAGCAGTACTTC.

This clonotype was counted a few times. The V and J genes are TRBV5-1 and TRBJ2-3; D call uncertain. Deletions cut 4 bases from V and 2 bases from J, with 11 bases between. The CDR3 is made up of 14 amino acids. Germline loops: CDR1 SGHRS, CDR2 YFSETQ. The CDR3 nucleotides are TGCGCCAGCAGCCAGGTGGTCCCCACAGATACGCAGTATTTT. Residues: CASSQVVPTDTQYF.

There are a few counts of this clonotype. The gene calls are TRBV5-5 and TRBJ2-1, with 7 bases that match TRBD1. Per germline, CDR1 SGHKS and CDR2 YYEKEE (reference sequence). The length of the CDR3 is 17 residues. V was clipped by 2 bases and J by 0 bases; unmatched bases: 8. CDR3 loop: CASSFMPGQSSYNEQFF. For the CDR3, the DNA is TGTGCCAGCAGCTTCATGCCGGGACAGTCCTCCTACAATGAGCAGTTCTTC.

This clonotype occurred a few times. This chain uses TRBV27 with TRBJ2-5, with 13 positions matching TRBD2. The CDR3 is 15 amino acids. The germline V gene has CDR1 MNHEY and CDR2 SMNVEV (reference sequence). Trimming cost V 6 bases and J 5 bases; bases outside gene matches: 6. The CDR3 is CASSPGTSGIETQYF. The CDR3 nucleotides read TGTGCCAGCAGCCCAGGGACTAGCGGGATCGAGACCCAGTACTTC.

In its sample, this clonotype was seen a few times. The chain employs TRBV20-1 and TRBJ1-2; perhaps TRBD1 as D (5 bases). The CDR3 contains 16 residues. V gave up 1 base and J gave up 0 bases, with 15 bases separating them. Germline CDR1 and CDR2: DFQATT and SNEGSKA (reference sequence). The DNA for the CDR3 is TGCAGTGCTAGAGGGGGCAGAACTACGGCTAACTATGGCTACACCTTC. Protein: CSARGGRTTANYGYTF.

The chain employs TRBV9 and TRBJ2-1, with 11 bases lining up with TRBD2. V shed 3 bases, J shed 1 base, and the junction held 9 bases outside the gene matches. The CDR3 covers 18 residues. CDR1 is SGDLS, CDR2 YYNGEE, per germline. The CDR3 nucleotides read TGTGCCAGCAGCGCTAGTAGACTAGCGGGAATTTCCTACAATGAGCAGTTCTTC. It codes for CASSASRLAGISYNEQFF.